Listed below are T cell receptor beta chains from one sample, sequenced in a study of blood T cell repertoires in COVID-19. TCRdb's copy holds only in-frame clones and misses some; the assay was immunoSEQ multiplex PCR. Of about 150,000 clones detected, 60% to 85% appear once; the ten largest clones hold roughly 15%. The sample taken for sequencing was peripheral blood. Receptor source: a man aged 50 to 60 with acute or convalescent COVID-19. CDR3s include the opening cysteine and the closing phenylalanine or tryptophan. Each record gives: clone size, J gene, D gene, V gene, CDR3 protein, CDR3 DNA. D genes are given only for firm matches. Size values are once, few and many counts, or a class for expanded clones, and some rows have none.

NA,TRBJ1-5,NA,TRBV2,CASSERAGQHF,TGTGCCAGCAGTGAGCGGGCAGGCCAGCATTTT
NA,TRBJ2-1,NA,TRBV11-2,CASRQGIEDEQFF,TGTGCCTCACGGCAGGGGATAGAGGATGAGCAGTTCTTC
many,TRBJ2-1,NA,TRBV4-1,CASSQVGGIGNEQFF,TGCGCCAGCAGCCAGGTAGGGGGAATTGGGAATGAGCAGTTCTTC
NA,TRBJ1-1,TRBD1,TRBV19,CASSWTGMNTEAFF,TGTGCCAGTAGTTGGACAGGGATGAACACTGAAGCTTTCTTT
NA,TRBJ1-1,NA,TRBV7-9,CASSPFGNTEAFF,TGTGCCAGCAGCCCCTTCGGGAACACTGAAGCTTTCTTT
few,TRBJ1-4,TRBD1,TRBV24-1,CATSLRRDSLSNIEKLFF,TGTGCCACCAGTCTCAGGCGGGACAGCTTGAGCAATATTGAAAAACTGTTTTTT
NA,TRBJ1-2,NA,TRBV28,CAIPLSEQGLGGYTF,TGTGCCATCCCATTATCGGAGCAGGGGTTGGGCGGCTACACCTTC
NA,TRBJ2-2,TRBD1,TRBV27,CASSPGQGAVTGELFF,TGTGCCAGCAGTCCCGGACAGGGGGCGGTAACCGGGGAGCTGTTTTTT
NA,TRBJ2-1,NA,TRBV18,CASSPLGSNEQFF,TGTGCCAGCTCACCTCTAGGGAGCAATGAGCAGTTCTTC
NA,TRBJ1-2,TRBD1,TRBV5-1,CASSLGTGTQANYGYTF,TGCGCCAGCAGCTTGGGGACAGGAACACAAGCTAACTATGGCTACACCTTC
NA,TRBJ1-5,NA,TRBV25-1,CASTARGGNQPQHF,TGTGCCAGCACGGCCAGGGGTGGCAATCAGCCCCAGCATTTT
NA,TRBJ2-7,TRBD1,TRBV4-1,CASSHSGQASYEQYF,TGCGCCAGCAGCCACTCGGGACAGGCATCCTACGAGCAGTACTTC
NA,TRBJ1-1,NA,TRBV2,CASSPQGIRNTEAFF,TGTGCCAGCAGTCCCCAGGGGATACGGAACACTGAAGCTTTCTTT
NA,TRBJ2-4,TRBD2,TRBV19,CASSMSGPGTSRTKNIQYF,TGTGCCAGTAGTATGAGTGGGCCCGGGACTAGTAGAACCAAAAACATTCAGTACTTC
few,TRBJ1-5,NA,TRBV2,CASSVHNSNQPQHF,TGTGCCAGCAGTGTCCACAATAGCAATCAGCCCCAGCATTTT
NA,TRBJ2-5,NA,TRBV11-2,CASSLAVGQETQYF,TGTGCCAGCAGCTTAGCGGTCGGGCAAGAGACCCAGTACTTC
NA,TRBJ2-7,TRBD2,TRBV27,CASSLASGSSYEQYF,TGTGCCAGCAGTTTAGCCAGCGGGAGCTCCTACGAGCAGTACTTC
NA,TRBJ1-6,NA,TRBV3-1/TRBV3-2,CASSQGLRETPLHF,TGTGCCAGCAGCCAAGGACTTAGAGAAACACCCCTCCACTTT
NA,TRBJ2-2,TRBD1,TRBV9,CASTPRDRNTGELFF,TGTGCCAGCACCCCCCGGGACAGAAACACCGGGGAGCTGTTTTTT
NA,TRBJ2-7,TRBD1,TRBV11-2,CASSPGQIYEQYF,TGTGCCAGCAGCCCGGGACAGATCTACGAGCAGTACTTC
NA,TRBJ1-3,NA,TRBV5-3,CARIGGLGNTIYF,TGTGCCAGAATAGGAGGGCTGGGAAACACCATATATTTT
NA,TRBJ1-1,NA,TRBV12-3/TRBV12-4,CASSWVEDTEAFF,TGTGCCAGCAGTTGGGTGGAGGACACTGAAGCTTTCTTT
NA,TRBJ1-3,NA,TRBV5-1,CASSLGTLGTSGNTIYF,TGCGCCAGCAGCTTGGGGACTCTCGGGACTTCTGGAAACACCATATATTTT
NA,TRBJ1-4,TRBD1,TRBV2,CASILDRVNEKLFF,TGTGCCAGCATTCTGGACAGGGTAAATGAAAAACTGTTTTTT
once,TRBJ1-5,TRBD1,TRBV15,CATSRSGGGNQPQHF,TGTGCCACCAGCAGATCAGGGGGCGGGAATCAGCCCCAGCATTTT
NA,TRBJ2-5,TRBD1,TRBV6-5,CATVDRVETQYF,TGTGCCACCGTGGACAGGGTAGAGACCCAGTACTTC
NA,TRBJ2-1,NA,TRBV29-1,CSVQGAGEFF,TGCAGCGTCCAGGGGGCGGGAGAGTTCTTC
NA,TRBJ2-1,TRBD2,TRBV10-3,CAARTSTDEQFF,TGTGCCGCAAGGACTAGTACCGATGAGCAGTTCTTC
NA,TRBJ1-2,NA,TRBV30,CACTMGGGNYGYTF,TGTGCCTGCACGATGGGGGGGGGAAACTATGGCTACACCTTC
NA,TRBJ1-6,NA,TRBV5-1,CASSMGGDSYNSPLHF,TGCGCCAGCAGCATGGGGGGGGACTCCTATAATTCACCCCTCCACTTT
NA,TRBJ1-5,NA,TRBV19,CASSRGGWGNQPQHF,TGTGCCAGTAGTAGGGGGGGGTGGGGCAATCAGCCCCAGCATTTT
NA,TRBJ2-1,TRBD2,TRBV15,CATSRDRGDPLFSYNEQFF,TGTGCCACCAGCAGAGATCGGGGGGACCCTCTTTTCTCCTACAATGAGCAGTTCTTC
NA,TRBJ1-6,NA,TRBV6-4,CARGEGTPSPLHF,TGTGCCAGGGGGGAGGGGACGCCTTCACCCCTCCACTTT
NA,TRBJ1-6,NA,TRBV6-5,CASSYSRAQGDSPLHF,TGTGCCAGCAGTTACTCGAGGGCACAGGGAGATTCACCCCTCCACTTT
NA,TRBJ2-3,TRBD2,TRBV6-4,CASSAAGGSDTQYF,TGTGCCAGCAGTGCAGCGGGGGGCTCAGATACGCAGTATTTT
once,TRBJ2-2,TRBD2,TRBV30,CAWTGLAGANTGELFF,TGTGCCTGGACGGGACTAGCGGGGGCGAACACCGGGGAGCTGTTTTTT
NA,TRBJ2-2,NA,TRBV9,CASTLTGMNTGELFF,TGTGCCAGCACCTTAACAGGAATGAACACCGGGGAGCTGTTTTTT
NA,TRBJ2-5,TRBD1,TRBV28,CASRRQGFGETQYF,TGTGCCAGCAGGCGACAGGGATTTGGGGAGACCCAGTACTTC
once,TRBJ1-1,NA,TRBV4-2,CASSQDQGGVTEAFF,TGTGCCAGCAGCCAAGATCAAGGGGGAGTTACTGAAGCTTTCTTT
NA,TRBJ1-2,NA,TRBV6-5,CASSPDSRLYGYTF,TGTGCCAGCAGTCCCGACAGTCGCCTCTATGGCTACACCTTC
NA,TRBJ1-2,TRBD1,TRBV28,CASSGVAGGFVGYTF,TGTGCCAGCAGCGGGGTGGCAGGGGGCTTTGTGGGCTACACCTTC
NA,TRBJ1-2,NA,TRBV4-1,CASSQVGTQATSNYGYTF,TGCGCCAGCAGCCAAGTCGGTACTCAGGCGACCTCTAACTATGGCTACACCTTC
NA,TRBJ2-2,TRBD2,TRBV27,CASGPGSGGADGELFF,TGTGCCAGCGGTCCAGGTAGCGGGGGGGCCGACGGGGAGCTGTTTTTT
NA,TRBJ1-2,TRBD1,TRBV5-4,CASSLGGQGDYGYTF,TGTGCCAGCAGCCTAGGAGGACAGGGAGACTATGGCTACACCTTC
NA,TRBJ2-3,TRBD2,TRBV5-1,CASSLGGLAGTTDTQYF,TGCGCCAGCAGCTTGGGGGGACTAGCGGGGACCACAGATACGCAGTATTTT